This entry lists 14 T cell receptor beta chains sequenced from one sample in a study of cytomegalovirus exposure and HLA in healthy donors. 13 Jbeta primers and 60 Vbeta primers were used for the PCR. The data were produced by immunoSEQ multiplex PCR, yet TCRdb's version contains in-frame clones alone and is incomplete. The table shows 150,000 to 200,000 clones, with approximately 83% occurring only once. The sample comprised PBMCs. The source is a boy aged 2 to 10 in good health and CMV-seronegative.

CDR3 in amino acids: CASSLTPPGAGELFF. The CDR3 coding sequence is TGTGCCAGCAGCTTAACCCCCCCGGGTGCCGGGGAGCTGTTTTTT. The V gene is TRBV13, the J gene TRBJ2-2; no firm D call. Germline-derived CDR1 and CDR2 are PRHDT and FYEKMQ (reference sequence). CDR3 length: 15 amino acids. V dropped 2 bases and J dropped 6 bases, with 13 bases sitting between them.

This chain joins TRBV15 and TRBJ1-5; 9 nucleotides line up with TRBD1. The CDR3 extends over 15 amino acids. The germline V gene encodes CDR1 LNHNV and CDR2 YYDKDF (reference sequence). V lost 3 bases and J lost 7; bases outside the gene matches: 7. CDR3 sequence: CATSSSGTGWQPQHF. Written as DNA, the CDR3 is TGTGCCACCAGCAGTTCCGGGACAGGGTGGCAGCCCCAGCATTTT. The variable domain in full, with the rest retrieved from reference TRBV15 and TRBJ1-5, is DAMVIQNPRYQVTQFGKPVTLSCSQTLNHNVMYWYQQKSSQAPKLLFHYYDKDFNNEADTPDNFQSRRPNTSFCFLDIRSPGLGDTAMYLCATSSSGTGWQPQHFGDGTRLSIL.

This clone was counted only a few times. The genes are TRBV4-1 and TRBJ2-7; perhaps TRBD2 as D (6 bases). This CDR3 comprises 14 residues. The germline V and J ends were trimmed by 0 bases and 3 bases, with 9 bases remaining between them. Germline V CDR1 and CDR2: MGHRA, YSYEKL. CDR3 sequence reads: CASSQDRRGYEQYV. DNA of the CDR3: TGCGCCAGCAGCCAAGATCGGAGGGGCTACGAGCAGTACGTC.

The chain has TRBV18 and TRBJ2-7; D possibly corresponds to TRBD2 (7 bases). V dropped 2 bases and J dropped 2 bases, with 16 bases sitting between them. The CDR3 consists of 16 residues. Germline loops: CDR1 KGHSH, CDR2 LQKENI. CDR3 nucleotide sequence: TGTGCCAGCTCACCAAGGGAGGGGGGGCCCCCCTACGAGCAGTACTTC. This codes for CASSPREGGPPYEQYF.

A note on this clone: As the CDR3 is not closed by the conserved phenylalanine or tryptophan, this likely results from a read error. V and J are TRBV27 and TRBJ1-2, with TRBD1 identical over 9 bases. The V segment lost 7 bases and the J segment 6 bases; nucleotides outside the gene matches: 6. Germline V gives CDR1 MNHEY, CDR2 SMNVEV (reference sequence). This CDR3 has 13 residues. This CDR3 reads CASKLTGGDGYTS. CDR3 bases: TGTGCCAGCAAACTAACAGGGGGCGATGGCTACACCTCC.

This chain uses TRBV5-4 with TRBJ1-1; D might be TRBD1 (5 bases). Germline CDR1 SGHNT, CDR2 YYREEE (reference sequence). Trimming pared 4 bases from V and 0 bases from J, leaving 13 bases between. The CDR3 covers 15 residues. The CDR3 here is CASSLPGQLNTEAFF. Written as DNA, the CDR3 is TGTGCCAGCAGCCTACCCGGACAATTGAACACTGAAGCTTTCTTT.

The chain uses TRBV9 and TRBJ1-2; 7 bases agree with TRBD1. CDR3 length: 18 amino acids. Germline V CDR1 and CDR2: SGDLS, YYNGEE. V shed 2 bases, J shed 4 bases, and the junction held 17 bases outside the gene matches. The CDR3 here is CASSVSITAGTAAYGYTF. The CDR3 region has the DNA TGTGCCAGCAGCGTCTCAATTACCGCCGGGACAGCGGCCTATGGCTACACCTTC.

The V call is TRBV27, the J call TRBJ1-1; no clear D. This CDR3 region has 15 residues. V gave up 0 bases and J gave up 4 bases, with 12 bases separating them. Germline V CDR1 and CDR2: MNHEY, SMNVEV (reference sequence). CDR3 coding DNA: TGTGCCAGCAGTTTATCCTCTAGGTCGAGCACTGAAGCTTTCTTT. It is translated as CASSLSSRSSTEAFF.

The rearrangement joins TRBV7-9 to TRBJ2-5; weak D call: TRBD2 (7 bases). The CDR3 runs 14 residues. In germline, CDR1 is SEHNR, CDR2 FQNEAQ (reference sequence). V gave up 1 base and J gave up 5 bases, with 11 bases separating them. DNA for the CDR3: TGTGCCAGCAGCTTAGTGGGGGGGCTGGAGACCCAGTACTTC. It is translated as CASSLVGGLETQYF.

J is TRBJ2-3 and V is TRBV30; D might be TRBD2 (7 bases). The CDR3 length is 14 residues. Looked up from germline, CDR1 is GTSNPN and CDR2 is SVGIG (reference sequence). Trimming removed 0 bases at V and 6 bases at J, with 13 bases between. In DNA, the CDR3 is TGTGCCTGGAGTGTAGTGGGGGGGCCTGATACGCAGTATTTT. Its translation: CAWSVVGGPDTQYF.

This chain links TRBV12-5 with TRBJ2-3; D unresolved. CDR1 is LGHNT, CDR2 FRNRAP, per germline. CDR3 length: 13 amino acids. With 3 bases removed from V and 2 bases from J, the gap between germline ends came to 6 bases. CDR3 bases: TGTGCTAGTGGTTTCCGTTCCACAGATACGCAGTATTTT. Amino acid sequence: CASGFRSTDTQYF.

This clone has only one observation. The V gene is TRBV6-5, the J gene TRBJ2-7; 9 nucleotides agree with TRBD2. This CDR3 has 15 residues. With V trimmed by 5 bases and J by 2 bases, 7 bases remained unmatched. Germline V CDR1 and CDR2: MNHEY, SVGAGI. CDR3 amino acids: CASSQPLAGPYEQYF. DNA for the CDR3: TGTGCCAGCAGTCAGCCGCTAGCGGGGCCCTACGAGCAGTACTTC.

This chain uses TRBV2 with TRBJ1-5; D remains unclear. This CDR3 has 13 amino acids. Trimming shortened V by 4 bases and J by 6 bases, and 10 bases separated the two germline ends. Per germline, CDR1 SNHLY and CDR2 FYNNEI. CDR3 bases: TGTGCCAGCAGTGTGGAGTTAGGTCAGCCCCAGCATTTT. The encoded protein is CASSVELGQPQHF.

The genes are TRBV29-1 and TRBJ1-1; D gene unclear. V was cut by 7 bases and J by 0 bases, with 12 bases left in between. CDR1 SQVTM and CDR2 ANQGSEA come from the germline V gene. The CDR3 totals 13 residues. The CDR3 here is CSAAGLMNTEAFF. CDR3 coding DNA: TGCAGCGCTGCCGGACTTATGAACACTGAAGCTTTCTTT.